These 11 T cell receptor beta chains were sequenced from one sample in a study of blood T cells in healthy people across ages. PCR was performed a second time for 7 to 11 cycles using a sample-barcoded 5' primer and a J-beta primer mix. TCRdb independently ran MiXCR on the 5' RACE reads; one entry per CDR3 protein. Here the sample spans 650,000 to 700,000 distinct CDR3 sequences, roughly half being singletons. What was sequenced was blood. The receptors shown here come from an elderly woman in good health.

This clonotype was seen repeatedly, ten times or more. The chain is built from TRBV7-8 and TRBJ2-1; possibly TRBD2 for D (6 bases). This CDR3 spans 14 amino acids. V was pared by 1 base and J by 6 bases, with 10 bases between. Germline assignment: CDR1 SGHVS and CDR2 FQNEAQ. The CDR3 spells CASSLELALNEQFF. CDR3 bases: TGTGCCAGCAGCTTAGAACTAGCTCTCAATGAGCAGTTCTTC.

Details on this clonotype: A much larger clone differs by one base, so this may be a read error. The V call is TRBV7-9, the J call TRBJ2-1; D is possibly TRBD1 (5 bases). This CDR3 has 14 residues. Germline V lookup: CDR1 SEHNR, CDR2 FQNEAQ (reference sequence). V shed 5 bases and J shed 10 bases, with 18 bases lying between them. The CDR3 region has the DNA TGTGCCAGCAGCGTCACGGCGTGGGGCAAAGAGCAGTTCTTC. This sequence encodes CASSVTAWGKEQFF.

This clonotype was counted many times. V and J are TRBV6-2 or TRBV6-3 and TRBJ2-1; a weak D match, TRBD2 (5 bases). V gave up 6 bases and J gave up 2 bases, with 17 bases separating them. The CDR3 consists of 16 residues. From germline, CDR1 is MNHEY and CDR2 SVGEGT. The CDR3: CASSSRAESPYNEQFF. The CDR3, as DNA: TGTGCCAGCAGCTCGCGGGCGGAGAGTCCCTACAATGAGCAGTTCTTC.

CDR3: CSARDDRITDTQYF. CDR3 coding DNA: TGCAGTGCTAGGGACGACCGCATTACAGATACGCAGTATTTT. V is TRBV20-1 and J is TRBJ2-3; D gene unclear. V shed 3 bases and J shed 3 bases, with 13 bases lying between them. The CDR3 length is 14 residues. From germline, CDR1 is DFQATT and CDR2 SNEGSKA (reference sequence).

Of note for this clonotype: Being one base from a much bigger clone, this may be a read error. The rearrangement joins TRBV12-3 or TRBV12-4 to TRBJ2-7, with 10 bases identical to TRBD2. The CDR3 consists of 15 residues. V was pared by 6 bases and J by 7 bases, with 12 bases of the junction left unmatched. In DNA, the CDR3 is TGTGCCAGCAGAAGCAGCGGGGGGGCCGACAATGAGCAGTACTTC. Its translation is CASRSSGGADNEQYF.

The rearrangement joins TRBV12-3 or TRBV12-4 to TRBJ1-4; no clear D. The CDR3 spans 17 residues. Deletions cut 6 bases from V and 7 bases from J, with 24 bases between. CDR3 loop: CASRGRVDPPFSEKLFF. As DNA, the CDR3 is TGTGCCAGCAGAGGACGAGTGGATCCCCCCTTTAGTGAAAAACTGTTTTTT.

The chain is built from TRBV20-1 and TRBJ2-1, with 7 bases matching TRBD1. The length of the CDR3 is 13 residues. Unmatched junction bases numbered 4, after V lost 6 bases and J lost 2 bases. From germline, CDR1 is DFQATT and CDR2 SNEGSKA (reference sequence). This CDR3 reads CSAGQATYNEQFF. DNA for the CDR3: TGCAGTGCCGGACAGGCGACCTACAATGAGCAGTTCTTC.

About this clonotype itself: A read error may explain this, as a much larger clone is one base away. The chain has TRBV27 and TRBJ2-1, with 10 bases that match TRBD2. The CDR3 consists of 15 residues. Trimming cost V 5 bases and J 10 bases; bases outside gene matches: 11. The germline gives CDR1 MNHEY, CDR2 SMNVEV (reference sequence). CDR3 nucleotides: TGTGCCAGCAGTCTAGGACTAGCGGAAACCAAGGAGCAGTTCTTC. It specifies CASSLGLAETKEQFF.

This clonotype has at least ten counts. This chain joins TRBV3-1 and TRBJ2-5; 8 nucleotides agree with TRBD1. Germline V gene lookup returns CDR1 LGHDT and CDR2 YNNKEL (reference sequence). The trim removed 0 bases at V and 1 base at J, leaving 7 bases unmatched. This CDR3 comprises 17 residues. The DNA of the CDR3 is TGTGCCAGCAGCCAAGATGGTACAGGGGGTCGCCAAGAGACCCAGTACTTC. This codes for CASSQDGTGGRQETQYF.

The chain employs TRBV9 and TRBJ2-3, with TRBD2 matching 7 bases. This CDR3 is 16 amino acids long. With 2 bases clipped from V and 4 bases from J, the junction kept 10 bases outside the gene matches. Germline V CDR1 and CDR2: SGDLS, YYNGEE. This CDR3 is CASSVGGGSGADTQYF. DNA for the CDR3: TGTGCCAGCAGCGTGGGAGGCGGGAGTGGGGCAGATACGCAGTATTTT.

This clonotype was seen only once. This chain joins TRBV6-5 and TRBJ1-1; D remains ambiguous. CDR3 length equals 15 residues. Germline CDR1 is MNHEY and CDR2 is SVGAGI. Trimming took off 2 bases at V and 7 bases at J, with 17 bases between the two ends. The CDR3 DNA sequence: TGTGCCAGCAGTTACCGGTACGTCGGGCTCAGTGAAGCTTTCTTT. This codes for CASSYRYVGLSEAFF.